The next 30 T cell receptor beta chains were all read from a single sample in a study of siplizumab effects on memory and regulatory T cells. TCRdb keeps only in-frame clones here, not all; method: immunoSEQ multiplex PCR. The data show some 100,000 clones, with 92% seen just once and approximately 0.71% held by the top ten. Source material: Tregs sorted from blood. These receptors all come from a human donor in good health.

CDR3 nucleotide sequence: TGCGCCAGCAGCTTTGACCGACAGGGGTCAAATGAAAAACTGTTTTTT. Its protein product is CASSFDRQGSNEKLFF. The chain has TRBV5-1 and TRBJ1-4, with 8 positions matching TRBD1. CDR3 length: 16 residues. Germline V lookup: CDR1 SGHRS, CDR2 YFSETQ. J lost 5 bases, V lost 2 bases, and 8 bases had no gene match.

The V and J genes are TRBV5-6 and TRBJ2-1; tentatively, D is TRBD2 (6 bases). V was cut by 3 bases and J by 7 bases, with 8 bases left in between. The CDR3 is made up of 12 amino acids. Looked up from germline, CDR1 is SGHDT and CDR2 is YYEEEE. This chain's CDR3 is CASSWRDNEQFF. Here the CDR3 DNA reads TGTGCCAGCAGCTGGAGGGATAATGAGCAGTTCTTC.

CDR3 bases: TGTGCCAGCAGTGAAGTAATGGTGCAGCCCCAGCATTTT. Its protein is CASSEVMVQPQHF. This chain uses TRBV6-1 with TRBJ1-5, with D unclear. CDR1 and CDR2 (germline): MNHNS, SASEGT. CDR3 length equals 13 residues. V lost 1 base, J lost 7 bases, and 8 bases lay in between.

The rearrangement links TRBV5-1 to TRBJ2-1, with 14 bases matching TRBD2. This CDR3 has 14 residues. Germline V lookup: CDR1 SGHRS, CDR2 YFSETQ. J lost 12 bases, V lost 4 bases, and 6 bases had no gene match. The CDR3: CASSPTSGRVRQFF. The CDR3 DNA reads as TGCGCCAGCAGCCCGACTAGCGGGAGGGTGCGGCAGTTCTTC.

V is TRBV19 and J is TRBJ2-3, with 9 bases matching TRBD2. The junction had 9 bases not matched to a gene; V was cut back by 1 base and J by 1 base. The germline V gene encodes CDR1 LNHDA and CDR2 SQIVND (reference sequence). This CDR3 has 18 residues. The DNA for the CDR3 is TGTGCCAGTAGTATAGGCCTAGCGGGAAGCTGGGGCACAGATACGCAGTATTTT. Its translation is CASSIGLAGSWGTDTQYF.

The chain combines TRBV7-8 with TRBJ2-7; TRBD1 aligns across 9 bases. Germline V lookup: CDR1 SGHVS, CDR2 FQNEAQ. There are 16 residues in the CDR3. The ends lost 2 bases at V and 3 bases at J; junction bases unmatched: 8. Here the CDR3 reads CASSLTDRGFVYEQYF. The CDR3 DNA is TGTGCCAGCAGCTTAACCGACAGGGGGTTTGTCTACGAGCAGTACTTC. The full variable domain, rest sourced from reference TRBV7-8 and TRBJ2-7, is GAGVSQSPRYKVAKRGQDVALRCDPISGHVSLFWYQQALGQGPEFLTYFQNEAQLDKSGLPSDRFFAERPEGSVSTLKIQRTQQEDSAVYLCASSLTDRGFVYEQYFGPGTRLTVT.

This clone has only one observation. The CDR3 DNA reads as TGCAGCGTTACGACAGGGTCCACTGAAGCTTTCTTT. Protein product: CSVTTGSTEAFF. This rearrangement joins TRBV29-1 to TRBJ1-1; 7 bases agree with TRBD1. Germline CDR1 is SQVTM and CDR2 is ANQGSEA. The J segment lost 4 bases and the V segment lost 5 bases, leaving 4 bases of the junction unmatched. The CDR3 is made up of 12 amino acids.

This clone was observed a single time. An end of the junction does not agree with germline; a read error may underlie this. The V gene is TRBV6-5, the J gene TRBJ2-2, with D tentatively TRBD1 (6 bases). CDR1 is MNHEY, CDR2 SVGAGI, per germline. This CDR3 spans 15 amino acids. Written as DNA, the CDR3 is TGTGCCAGCAGTTTATGGGGGCCCCACACCGGGGAGTTGTTTTTT. Protein: CASSLWGPHTGELFF.

This chain connects TRBV19 to TRBJ2-7; TRBD2 aligns across 10 bases. V was clipped by 3 bases and J by 2 bases; unmatched bases: 4. This CDR3 contains 15 residues. Germline V gives CDR1 LNHDA, CDR2 SQIVND (reference sequence). Written as DNA, the CDR3 is TGTGCCAGTAGTATTGCTCTAGCGGGGGCCTACGAGCAGTACTTC. Its translation: CASSIALAGAYEQYF.

This clone was seen a single time. The genes are TRBV7-3 and TRBJ2-1, with TRBD2 matching over 10 bases. Trimming took 5 bases from V and 2 from J; bases not matched to a gene: 3. The CDR3 loop spans 15 amino acids. Germline CDR1 reads SGHTA; CDR2 reads FQGTGA. This chain's CDR3 is CASSPGLATYNEQFF. The CDR3 DNA reads TGTGCCAGCAGCCCGGGACTAGCGACCTACAATGAGCAGTTCTTC. The full variable domain, completed using reference TRBV7-3 and TRBJ2-1, is GAGVSQTPSNKVTEKGKYVELRCDPISGHTALYWYRQSLGQGPEFLIYFQGTGAADDSGLPNDRFFAVRPEGSVSTLKIQRTERGDSAVYLCASSPGLATYNEQFFGPGTRLTVL.

This CDR3 reads CASSVAGANVLTF. The DNA for the CDR3 is TGTGCCAGCAGTGTAGCTGGGGCCAACGTCCTGACTTTC. The J gene is TRBJ2-6, the V gene TRBV6-1; no reliable D call. From germline, CDR1 is MNHNS and CDR2 SASEGT. The CDR3 consists of 13 residues. V shed 4 bases and J shed 2 bases, with 3 bases lying between them.

The rearrangement joins TRBV7-8 to TRBJ2-3, with D perhaps assigned TRBD1 or TRBD2 (5 bases each). From germline, CDR1 is SGHVS and CDR2 FQNEAQ. This CDR3 comprises 15 residues. V was clipped by 6 bases and J by 10 bases, with 23 bases between them. Written as DNA, the CDR3 is TGTGCCAGCAGACGCCAATTCCGGGACCCCCATCCGCAGTATTTT. Amino acids: CASRRQFRDPHPQYF.

The V and J genes are TRBV10-2 and TRBJ2-7, with D possibly being TRBD1 or TRBD2 (5 bases each). Germline V gives CDR1 WSHSY, CDR2 SAAADI. The ends were cut back, 6 bases at V and 7 bases at J, with 19 bases in the middle. The CDR3 spans 14 residues. CDR3 sequence (DNA): TGCGCCAGCAGATCCTCAAGTCTCGAGGGGGAGCAGTACTTC. Protein product: CASRSSSLEGEQYF.

This chain links TRBV10-2 with TRBJ2-1, with D perhaps matching TRBD1 or TRBD2 (5 bases each). Germline CDR1 reads WSHSY; CDR2 reads SAAADI. This CDR3 comprises 14 residues. V was pared by 3 bases and J by 10 bases, with 16 bases between. The CDR3 nucleotides are TGCGCCAGCAGTGAAGTGGGGCCCCCGGGGGAGCAGTTCTTC. This sequence encodes CASSEVGPPGEQFF.

This clone was seen only once. This chain uses TRBV19 with TRBJ2-1; 11 nucleotides agree with TRBD2. The V gene's germline CDR1 is LNHDA and CDR2 SQIVND (reference sequence). V shed 3 bases and J 6 bases; nucleotides not matched to a gene: 7. This CDR3 has 16 residues. The CDR3 reads CASSISVAGGANEQFF. Written as DNA, the CDR3 is TGTGCCAGTAGTATCTCGGTAGCGGGGGGGGCCAATGAGCAGTTCTTC.

The V gene is TRBV6-5, the J gene TRBJ2-7, with D hard to call. Trimming stripped 6 bases from V and 0 bases from J, with 12 bases between. The CDR3 totals 14 residues. The germline V gene encodes CDR1 MNHEY and CDR2 SVGAGI. The CDR3 here is CASSRTASSYEQYF. CDR3 bases: TGTGCCAGCAGCCGGACGGCTAGCTCCTACGAGCAGTACTTC.

This chain uses TRBV19 with TRBJ1-1; no clear D. Trimming shortened V by 5 bases and J by 5 bases, and 12 bases separated the two germline ends. The CDR3 extends over 13 amino acids. CDR1 is LNHDA, CDR2 SQIVND, per germline (reference sequence). The CDR3 nucleotides are TGTGCCAGTAGTTTCCTAGGGAGGACTGAAGCTTTCTTT. Amino acids: CASSFLGRTEAFF.

The rearrangement links TRBV5-1 to TRBJ2-2; 11 bases map to TRBD1. The CDR3 sequence is 16 residues long. Germline V gives CDR1 SGHRS, CDR2 YFSETQ. The V and J ends lost 3 bases and 4 bases, in that order; junction bases with no gene match: 5. The CDR3 loop reads CASSSDRGLGTGELFF. The CDR3 bases are TGCGCCAGCAGCTCGGACAGGGGGCTTGGCACCGGGGAGCTGTTTTTT.

The rearrangement links TRBV29-1 to TRBJ2-3; TRBD1 agrees at 10 bases. Trimming removed 1 base from V and 3 bases from J; junction bases left unmatched: 4. The CDR3 is 15 amino acids. In germline, CDR1 is SQVTM, CDR2 ANQGSEA. CDR3 bases: TGCAGCGTTGAAGGACAGGGGGCCCGGACAGATACGCAGTATTTT. Residues: CSVEGQGARTDTQYF.

The rearrangement joins TRBV5-1 to TRBJ2-1; 14 bases agree with TRBD2. Per the germline V gene, CDR1 is SGHRS and CDR2 is YFSETQ. With V trimmed by 6 bases and J by 0 bases, 5 bases remained unmatched. CDR3 length: 17 amino acids. This chain's CDR3 is CASTGTSGRSSYNEQFF. CDR3 in DNA: TGCGCCAGCACCGGGACTAGCGGGAGAAGCTCCTACAATGAGCAGTTCTTC.

The V call is TRBV7-2, the J call TRBJ1-4; no firm D call. The germline CDR1 and CDR2 sequences are SGHTA and FQGNSA. Trimming cost V 1 base and J 3 bases, with 12 bases left between them. CDR3 length equals 16 residues. CDR3 sequence reads: CASSLVGPISNEKLFF. In DNA, the CDR3 is TGTGCCAGCAGCTTAGTGGGTCCCATCTCTAATGAAAAACTGTTTTTT. The full variable domain, completed using reference TRBV7-2 and TRBJ1-4, is GAGVSQSPSNKVTEKGKDVELRCDPISGHTALYWYRQSLGQGLEFLIYFQGNSAPDKSGLPSDRFSAERTGGSVSTLTIQRTQQEDSAVYLCASSLVGPISNEKLFFGSGTQLSVL.

This chain connects TRBV9 to TRBJ1-2; D ambiguous. CDR1 is SGDLS and CDR2 is YYNGEE in the germline V gene. Trimming removed 4 bases from V and 7 bases from J, with 11 bases in between. The CDR3 is made up of 12 amino acids. The CDR3 coding sequence is TGTGCCAGCAGCCGGGTTATCGGTGGCTACACCTTC. Amino acids: CASSRVIGGYTF.

The chain combines TRBV4-1 with TRBJ2-1; 7 nucleotides line up with TRBD2. The length of the CDR3 is 16 residues. CDR1 MGHRA and CDR2 YSYEKL come from the germline V gene. The V and J ends lost 5 bases and 1 base, in that order; junction bases with no gene match: 8. The CDR3, as DNA: TGCGCCAGCAGCTCTGGGGCTAGCGGATCCTACAATGAGCAGTTCTTC. It specifies CASSSGASGSYNEQFF.

This chain connects TRBV27 to TRBJ1-1; TRBD1 matches at 7 bases. The CDR3 length is 15 residues. Germline lookup yields CDR1 MNHEY and CDR2 SMNVEV (reference sequence). V lost 5 bases, J lost 5 bases, and 11 bases stayed unmatched. CDR3 amino acids: CASSPIAGGGTEAFF. The CDR3 nucleotides read TGTGCCAGCAGTCCCATTGCAGGGGGAGGAACTGAAGCTTTCTTT.

The chain joins TRBV10-3 to TRBJ1-1; D may be TRBD1 (5 bases). V lost 6 bases, J lost 0 bases, and 8 bases lay in between. Germline V gives CDR1 ENHRY, CDR2 SYGVKD. The CDR3 is made up of 13 amino acids. In nucleotides, the CDR3 is TGTGCCATCAGAACAGGATTGAACACTGAAGCTTTCTTT. This gives the protein CAIRTGLNTEAFF.

J is TRBJ1-2 and V is TRBV30, with 10 positions matching TRBD1. The germline CDR1 and CDR2 sequences are GTSNPN and SVGIG (reference sequence). This CDR3 spans 14 amino acids. Trimming removed 2 bases from V and 4 bases from J; junction bases left unmatched: 4. The CDR3 nucleotides are TGTGCCTGGAGTTCGGGACAGGGGAGCTATGGCTACACCTTC. It specifies CAWSSGQGSYGYTF.

This clone was observed a few times. J is TRBJ2-7 and V is TRBV27; D gene unclear. V was shortened by 3 bases and J by 3 bases, with 3 bases between the two germline ends. The CDR3 is made up of 11 amino acids. Germline V gene data show CDR1 as MNHEY and CDR2 as SMNVEV (reference sequence). The CDR3 region is CASSFGYEQYF. The CDR3 coding sequence is TGTGCCAGCAGTTTCGGCTACGAGCAGTACTTC.

The CDR3: CASSPGQVSTDTQYF. For the CDR3, the DNA is TGCGCCAGCAGCCCCGGACAGGTTAGCACAGATACGCAGTATTTT. The chain combines TRBV5-1 with TRBJ2-3, with TRBD1 matching over 7 bases. The V and J ends lost 4 bases and 0 bases, in that order; junction bases with no gene match: 5. Germline lookup yields CDR1 SGHRS and CDR2 YFSETQ. This CDR3 has 15 residues.

V usage is TRBV19 and J usage is TRBJ1-4; D call uncertain. The CDR3 spans 13 residues. CDR1 is LNHDA and CDR2 is SQIVND in the germline V gene (reference sequence). Between the trimmed V and J ends, which lost 7 bases and 8 bases, there was a span of 14 bases. The DNA for the CDR3 is TGTGCCAGTACTCCGGCCCTCAGGGAAAAACTGTTTTTT. Protein product: CASTPALREKLFF.

The chain joins TRBV7-2 to TRBJ2-1, with D possibly matching TRBD1 (5 bases). This CDR3 is built from 15 residues. Deletions cut 0 bases from V and 4 bases from J, with 10 bases between. Germline-derived CDR1 and CDR2 are SGHTA and FQGNSA. The CDR3 DNA sequence: TGTGCCAGCAGCTTAGCCACGGCAGGGTACAATGAGCAGTTCTTC. Translation: CASSLATAGYNEQFF.